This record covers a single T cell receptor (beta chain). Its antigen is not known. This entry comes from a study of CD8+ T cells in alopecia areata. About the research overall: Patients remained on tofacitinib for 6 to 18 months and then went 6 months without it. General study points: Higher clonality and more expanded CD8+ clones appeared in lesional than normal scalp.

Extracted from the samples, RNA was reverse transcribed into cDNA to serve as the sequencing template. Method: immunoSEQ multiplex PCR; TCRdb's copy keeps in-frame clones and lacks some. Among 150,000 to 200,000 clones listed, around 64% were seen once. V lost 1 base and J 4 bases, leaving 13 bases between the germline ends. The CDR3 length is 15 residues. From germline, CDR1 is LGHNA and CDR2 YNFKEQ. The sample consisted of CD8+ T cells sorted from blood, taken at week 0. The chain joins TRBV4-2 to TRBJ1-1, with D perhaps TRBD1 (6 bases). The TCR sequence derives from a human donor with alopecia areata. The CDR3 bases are TGTGCCAGCAGCCAAGTTTTAGGGGGGGGCACTGAAGCTTTCTTT. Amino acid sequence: CASSQVLGGGTEAFF.